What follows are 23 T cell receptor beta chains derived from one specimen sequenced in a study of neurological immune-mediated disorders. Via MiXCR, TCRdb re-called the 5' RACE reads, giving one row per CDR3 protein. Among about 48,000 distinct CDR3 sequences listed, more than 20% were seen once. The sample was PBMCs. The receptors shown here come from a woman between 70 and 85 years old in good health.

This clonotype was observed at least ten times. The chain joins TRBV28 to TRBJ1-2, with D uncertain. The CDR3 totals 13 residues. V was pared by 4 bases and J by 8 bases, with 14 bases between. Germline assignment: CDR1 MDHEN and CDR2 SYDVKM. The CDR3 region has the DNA TGTGCCAGCAGTTCTGTCCAAAACTTGGGCTACACCTTC. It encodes CASSSVQNLGYTF.

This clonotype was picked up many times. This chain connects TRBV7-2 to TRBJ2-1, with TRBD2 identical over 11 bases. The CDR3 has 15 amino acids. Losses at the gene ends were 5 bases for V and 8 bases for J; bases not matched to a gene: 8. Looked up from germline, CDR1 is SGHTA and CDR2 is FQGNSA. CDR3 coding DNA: TGTGCCAGCAGCAGGGGACTAGCGGACGGCGATGAGCAGTTCTTC. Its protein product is CASSRGLADGDEQFF.

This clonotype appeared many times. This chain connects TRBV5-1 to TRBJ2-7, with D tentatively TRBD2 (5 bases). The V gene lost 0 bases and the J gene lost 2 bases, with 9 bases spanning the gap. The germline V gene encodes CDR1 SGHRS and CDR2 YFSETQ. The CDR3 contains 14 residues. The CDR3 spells CASSLGLAPYEQYF. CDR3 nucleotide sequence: TGCGCCAGCAGCTTGGGGCTAGCCCCCTACGAGCAGTACTTC.

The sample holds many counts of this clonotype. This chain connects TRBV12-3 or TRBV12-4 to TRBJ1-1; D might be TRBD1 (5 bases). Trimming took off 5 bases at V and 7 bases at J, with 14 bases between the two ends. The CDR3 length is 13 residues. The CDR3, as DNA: TGTGCCAGCAGTCCCCTACAGGTCGGTGAAGCTTTCTTT. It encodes CASSPLQVGEAFF.

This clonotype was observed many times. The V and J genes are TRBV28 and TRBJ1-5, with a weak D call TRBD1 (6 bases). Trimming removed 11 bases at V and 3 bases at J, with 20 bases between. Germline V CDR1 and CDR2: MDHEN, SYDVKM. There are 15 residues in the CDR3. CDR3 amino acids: CAGTSGRGFNQPQHF. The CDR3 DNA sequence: TGTGCCGGGACCTCGGGCAGGGGTTTCAATCAGCCCCAGCATTTT. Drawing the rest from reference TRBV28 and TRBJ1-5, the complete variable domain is DVKVTQSSRYLVKRTGEKVFLECVQDMDHENMFWYRQDPGLGLRLIYFSYDVKMKEKGDIPEGYSVSREKKERFSLILESASTNQTSMYLCAGTSGRGFNQPQHFGDGTRLSIL.

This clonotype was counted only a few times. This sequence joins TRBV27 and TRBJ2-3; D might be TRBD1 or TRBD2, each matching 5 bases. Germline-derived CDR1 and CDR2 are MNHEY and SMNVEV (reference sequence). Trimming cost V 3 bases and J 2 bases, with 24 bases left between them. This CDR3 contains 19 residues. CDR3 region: CASSFFSNRRYGDTDTQYF. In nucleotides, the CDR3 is TGTGCCAGCAGTTTTTTTTCGAACAGGAGGTATGGAGACACAGATACGCAGTATTTT.

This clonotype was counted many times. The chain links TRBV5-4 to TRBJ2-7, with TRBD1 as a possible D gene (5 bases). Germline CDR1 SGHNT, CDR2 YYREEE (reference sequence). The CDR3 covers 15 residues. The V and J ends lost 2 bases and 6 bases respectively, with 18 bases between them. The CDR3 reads CASSLGSTATPEQYF. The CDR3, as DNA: TGTGCCAGCAGCTTAGGCTCGACAGCCACCCCCGAGCAGTACTTC.

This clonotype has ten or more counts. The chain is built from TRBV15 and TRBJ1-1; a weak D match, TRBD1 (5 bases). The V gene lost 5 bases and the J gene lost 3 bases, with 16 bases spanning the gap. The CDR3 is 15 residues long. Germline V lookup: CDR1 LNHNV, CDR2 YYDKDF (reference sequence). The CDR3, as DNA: TGTGCCACCAGCCTTCGGTTAACGGGGGACACTGAAGCTTTCTTT. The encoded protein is CATSLRLTGDTEAFF.

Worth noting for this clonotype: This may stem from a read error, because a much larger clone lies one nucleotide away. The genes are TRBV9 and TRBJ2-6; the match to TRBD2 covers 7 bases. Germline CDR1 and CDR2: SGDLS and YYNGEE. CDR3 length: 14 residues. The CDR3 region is CASTPGGGTNVMTF. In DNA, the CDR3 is TGTGCCAGCACCCCGGGGGGTGGGACCAACGTCATGACTTTC.

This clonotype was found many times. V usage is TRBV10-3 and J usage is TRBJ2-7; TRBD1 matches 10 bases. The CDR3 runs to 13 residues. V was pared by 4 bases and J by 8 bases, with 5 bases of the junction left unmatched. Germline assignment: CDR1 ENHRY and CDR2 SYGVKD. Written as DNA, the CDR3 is TGTGCCATCAGTGGAGGGGGACAGGGGAAGCAGTACTTC. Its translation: CAISGGGQGKQYF.

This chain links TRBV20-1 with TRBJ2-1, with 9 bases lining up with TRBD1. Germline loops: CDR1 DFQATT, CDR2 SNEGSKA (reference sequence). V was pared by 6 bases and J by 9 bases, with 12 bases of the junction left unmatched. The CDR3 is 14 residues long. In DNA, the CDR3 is TGCAGTGCCAAAGAACAGGGGGCTCAGGGTGAGCAGTTCTTC. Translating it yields CSAKEQGAQGEQFF.

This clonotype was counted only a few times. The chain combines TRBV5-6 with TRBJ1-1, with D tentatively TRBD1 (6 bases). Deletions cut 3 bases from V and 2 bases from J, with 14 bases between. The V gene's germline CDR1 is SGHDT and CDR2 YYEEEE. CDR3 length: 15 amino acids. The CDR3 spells CASSSKGGYNTEAFF. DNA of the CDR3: TGTGCCAGCAGCTCCAAGGGGGGTTATAACACTGAAGCTTTCTTT.

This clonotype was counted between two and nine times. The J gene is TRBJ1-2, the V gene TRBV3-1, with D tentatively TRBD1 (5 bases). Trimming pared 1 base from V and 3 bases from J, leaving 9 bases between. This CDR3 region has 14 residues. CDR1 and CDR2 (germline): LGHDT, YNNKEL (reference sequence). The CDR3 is CASSQGGADYGYTF. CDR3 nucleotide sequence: TGTGCCAGCAGCCAAGGGGGCGCTGACTATGGCTACACCTTC.

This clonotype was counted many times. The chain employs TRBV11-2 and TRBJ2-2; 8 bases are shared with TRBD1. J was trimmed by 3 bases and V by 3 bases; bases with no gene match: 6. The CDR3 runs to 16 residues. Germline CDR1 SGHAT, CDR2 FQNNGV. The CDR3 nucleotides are TGTGCCAGCAGCTTGAGGGCAGGGGGCGACACCGGGGAGCTGTTTTTT. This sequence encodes CASSLRAGGDTGELFF.

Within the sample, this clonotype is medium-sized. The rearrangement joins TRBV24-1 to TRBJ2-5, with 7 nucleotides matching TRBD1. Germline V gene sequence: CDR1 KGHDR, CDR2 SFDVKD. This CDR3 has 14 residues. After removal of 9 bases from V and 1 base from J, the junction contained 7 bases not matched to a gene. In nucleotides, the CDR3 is TGTGCCACCGCCCCCGGGACAGCCCAAGAGACCCAGTACTTC. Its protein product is CATAPGTAQETQYF.

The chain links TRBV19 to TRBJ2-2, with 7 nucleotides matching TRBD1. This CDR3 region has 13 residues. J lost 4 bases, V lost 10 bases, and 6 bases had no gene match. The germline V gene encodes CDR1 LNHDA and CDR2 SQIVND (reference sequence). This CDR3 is CATRQGTTGELFF. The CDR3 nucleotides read TGTGCCACTAGACAGGGTACCACCGGGGAGCTGTTTTTT.

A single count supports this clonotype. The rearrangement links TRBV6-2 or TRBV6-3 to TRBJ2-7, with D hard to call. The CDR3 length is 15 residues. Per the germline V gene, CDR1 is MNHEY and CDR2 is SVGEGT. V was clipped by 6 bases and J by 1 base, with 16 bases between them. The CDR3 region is CASSPTPDGSYEQYF. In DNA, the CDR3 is TGTGCCAGCAGCCCAACCCCGGACGGATCCTACGAGCAGTACTTC.

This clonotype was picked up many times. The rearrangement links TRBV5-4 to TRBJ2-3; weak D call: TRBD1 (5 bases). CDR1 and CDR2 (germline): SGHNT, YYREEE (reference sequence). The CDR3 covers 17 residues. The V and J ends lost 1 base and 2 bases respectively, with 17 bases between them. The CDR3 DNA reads TGTGCCAGCAGCTTGAATGGGGCCTCCGGCTACACAGATACGCAGTATTTT. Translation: CASSLNGASGYTDTQYF.

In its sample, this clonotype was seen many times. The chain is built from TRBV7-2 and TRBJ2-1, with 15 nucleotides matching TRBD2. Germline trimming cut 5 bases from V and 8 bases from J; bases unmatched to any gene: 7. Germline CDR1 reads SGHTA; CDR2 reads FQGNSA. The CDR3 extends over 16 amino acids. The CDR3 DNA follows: TGTGCCAGCAGCCCGGGACTAGCGGGAGGTAGGGATGAGCAGTTCTTC. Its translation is CASSPGLAGGRDEQFF.

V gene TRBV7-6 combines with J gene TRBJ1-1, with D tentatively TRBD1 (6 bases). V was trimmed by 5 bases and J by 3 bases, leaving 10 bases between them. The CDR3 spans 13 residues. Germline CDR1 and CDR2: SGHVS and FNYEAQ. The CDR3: CASSQGLDTEAFF. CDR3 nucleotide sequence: TGTGCCAGCAGCCAGGGGCTCGACACTGAAGCTTTCTTT.

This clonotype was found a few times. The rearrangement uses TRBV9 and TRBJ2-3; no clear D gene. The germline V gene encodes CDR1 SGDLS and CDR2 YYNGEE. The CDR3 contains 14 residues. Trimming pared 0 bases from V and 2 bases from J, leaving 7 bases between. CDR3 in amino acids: CASSVAAFTDTQYF. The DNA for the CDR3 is TGTGCCAGCAGCGTAGCAGCGTTCACAGATACGCAGTATTTT.

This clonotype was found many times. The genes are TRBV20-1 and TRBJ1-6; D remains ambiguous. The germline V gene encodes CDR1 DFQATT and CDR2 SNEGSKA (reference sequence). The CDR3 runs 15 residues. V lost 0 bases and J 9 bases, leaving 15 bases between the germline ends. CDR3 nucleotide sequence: TGCAGTGCTAGAGATCTCCAGGTGGACGTTTCACCCCTCCACTTT. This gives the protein CSARDLQVDVSPLHF.

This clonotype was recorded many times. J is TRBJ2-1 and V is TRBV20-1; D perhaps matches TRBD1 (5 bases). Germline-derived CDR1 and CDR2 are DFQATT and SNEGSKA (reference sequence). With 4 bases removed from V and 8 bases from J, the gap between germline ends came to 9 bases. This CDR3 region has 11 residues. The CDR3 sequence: CSAKTGYEQFF. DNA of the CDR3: TGCAGTGCTAAAACAGGCTATGAGCAGTTCTTC.